The 21 T cell receptor beta chains below were found in one sample sequenced in a study of T cells and copy number aberrations in small-cell lung cancer. Sequenced by immunoSEQ multiplex PCR; TCRdb stores in-frame clones only, minus some. The sample records roughly 6,300 clones, roughly four fifths being singletons. The specimen was normal tissue next to the tumor. The receptors were sampled from a woman in her sixties or seventies with small cell lung cancer. Some clones in this sample may be carry-over from other donors' samples.

The chain has TRBV10-3 and TRBJ2-2; D tentatively fits TRBD1 or TRBD2 (5 bases each). Germline CDR1 is ENHRY and CDR2 is SYGVKD. The CDR3 is 13 residues long. V shed 2 bases and J shed 5 bases, with 6 bases lying between them. The CDR3 reads CAISEEGTGELFF. CDR3 bases: TGTGCCATCAGTGAGGAGGGGACCGGGGAGCTGTTTTTT.

This clone was recorded a few times. V gene TRBV10-3 combines with J gene TRBJ1-1, with 7 bases that match TRBD1. This CDR3 spans 14 amino acids. Per germline, CDR1 ENHRY and CDR2 SYGVKD. J was trimmed by 2 bases and V by 6 bases; bases with no gene match: 6. CDR3 nucleotides: TGTGCCATCAGAAGGACAGGCGACAACACTGAAGCTTTCTTT. Translating it yields CAIRRTGDNTEAFF.

This clone was seen once. The rearrangement links TRBV4-1 to TRBJ1-6; TRBD1 matches 8 bases. After removal of 4 bases from V and 10 bases from J, the junction contained 3 bases not matched to a gene. The CDR3 has 13 amino acids. Germline values: CDR1 MGHRA, CDR2 YSYEKL. In DNA form, the CDR3 reads TGCGCCAGCAGCCTGGACAGGGACTCACCCCTCCACTTT. Its protein product is CASSLDRDSPLHF.

The chain combines TRBV30 with TRBJ1-1, with a weak D call TRBD1 (5 bases). This CDR3 is 13 amino acids long. Between the trimmed V and J ends, which lost 3 bases and 2 bases, there was a span of 10 bases. CDR1 and CDR2 from the germline V gene are GTSNPN and SVGIG (reference sequence). CDR3 sequence: CAWSLQVNTEAFF. DNA for the CDR3: TGTGCCTGGAGCCTACAGGTTAACACTGAAGCTTTCTTT. Full variable domain (rest looked up from reference TRBV30 and TRBJ1-1): SQTIHQWPATLVQPVGSPLSLECTVEGTSNPNLYWYRQAAGRGLQLLFYSVGIGQISSEVPQNLSASRPQDRQFILSSKKLLLSDSGFYLCAWSLQVNTEAFFGQGTRLTVV.

In its sample, this clone was seen a few times. This rearrangement joins TRBV5-4 to TRBJ1-5, with 10 bases matching TRBD1. The ends lost 4 bases at V and 6 bases at J; junction bases unmatched: 1. Germline CDR1 reads SGHNT; CDR2 reads YYREEE (reference sequence). The CDR3 is 13 amino acids. The chain's CDR3 is CASSRDRGQPQHF. CDR3 coding DNA: TGTGCCAGCAGCCGGGACAGGGGTCAGCCCCAGCATTTT.

In its sample, this clone is medium-sized (0.01 to 0.1%). The chain couples TRBV7-2 to TRBJ2-3; no firm D call. Germline V lookup: CDR1 SGHTA, CDR2 FQGNSA. V shed 5 bases and J shed 3 bases, with 3 bases lying between them. The CDR3 loop spans 11 amino acids. The CDR3 here is CASSPTDTQYF. CDR3 DNA: TGTGCCAGCAGCCCGACAGATACGCAGTATTTT.

The sample holds a few counts of this clone. This same CDR3 is encoded by further DNA sequences in the sample. V gene TRBV5-6 combines with J gene TRBJ2-3; D is unclear. CDR1 SGHDT and CDR2 YYEEEE come from the germline V gene. The germline V and J ends were trimmed by 1 base and 7 bases, with 10 bases remaining between them. This CDR3 region has 13 residues. CDR3 residues: CASSLYSPNTQYF. CDR3 bases: TGTGCCAGCAGCTTGTACTCCCCCAATACGCAGTATTTT.

The chain recombines TRBV27 with TRBJ1-4, with 10 bases that match TRBD1. V dropped 6 bases and J dropped 7; count of bases not matched to a gene: 8. This CDR3 spans 15 amino acids. Germline CDR1 reads MNHEY; CDR2 reads SMNVEV (reference sequence). CDR3 coding DNA: TGTGCCAGCAGCCTCACCGGGACAGGGGTTGAAAAACTGTTTTTT. Translated, it gives CASSLTGTGVEKLFF.

This chain joins TRBV6-5 and TRBJ2-3; D not certain. CDR1 MNHEY and CDR2 SVGAGI come from the germline V gene. This CDR3 has 14 amino acids. V dropped 7 bases and J dropped 1 base, with 12 bases sitting between them. The CDR3 spells CASKGSWGTDTQYF. The DNA for the CDR3 is TGTGCCAGCAAAGGAAGCTGGGGCACAGATACGCAGTATTTT.

Written as DNA, the CDR3 is TGCGCCAGCAGCCACCCCCTGGGACAGAACACTGAAGCTTTCTTT. Translating it yields CASSHPLGQNTEAFF. This rearrangement joins TRBV4-1 to TRBJ1-1; D is perhaps TRBD1 (6 bases). CDR3 size: 15 residues. Germline V gene sequence: CDR1 MGHRA, CDR2 YSYEKL. The V end lost 3 bases, the J end lost 1 base, and 12 bases lay between the germline ends.

CDR3 nucleotide sequence: TGCGCCAGCAGCTTGGAGGGGTATAGCAATCAGCCCCAGCATTTT. Translating it yields CASSLEGYSNQPQHF. The chain carries TRBV5-1 and TRBJ1-5, with a tentative D call TRBD1 (5 bases). V lost 0 bases, J lost 0 bases, and 7 bases lay in between. Per germline, CDR1 SGHRS and CDR2 YFSETQ. This CDR3 has 15 residues.

The rearrangement links TRBV28 to TRBJ2-7, with 7 bases lining up with TRBD1. J was trimmed by 5 bases and V by 6 bases; bases with no gene match: 7. Germline assignment: CDR1 MDHEN and CDR2 SYDVKM. There are 13 residues in the CDR3. This CDR3 is CASSPNRGHEQYF. In DNA, the CDR3 is TGTGCCAGCAGCCCCAACAGGGGACACGAGCAGTACTTC.

V gene TRBV9 combines with J gene TRBJ2-7, with 8 bases aligning to TRBD2. V trimming: 4 bases; J trimming: 2 bases; junction bases outside the gene matches: 2. The CDR3 covers 13 residues. Germline V gene data show CDR1 as SGDLS and CDR2 as YYNGEE. In DNA form, the CDR3 reads TGTGCCAGCAGCTTCGGGGGGGCCTACGAGCAGTACTTC. As protein: CASSFGGAYEQYF.

V is TRBV30 and J is TRBJ2-2; D might be TRBD1 or TRBD2, each matching 5 bases. Trimming left V 0 bases short and J 4 bases short, with 12 bases between. This CDR3 is 15 amino acids long. In germline, CDR1 is GTSNPN, CDR2 SVGIG (reference sequence). The CDR3 DNA reads as TGTGCCTGGAGTGTACTGGCAGGGACCACCGGGGAGCTGTTTTTT. Protein sequence: CAWSVLAGTTGELFF.

The chain joins TRBV6-1 to TRBJ1-2; D call uncertain. The CDR3 spans 14 residues. The germline CDR1 and CDR2 sequences are MNHNS and SASEGT. Deletions cut 2 bases from V and 4 bases from J, with 11 bases between. This CDR3 is CASSEWMVPYGYTF. The CDR3 coding sequence is TGTGCCAGCAGTGAATGGATGGTTCCCTATGGCTACACCTTC.

This chain uses TRBV5-1 with TRBJ2-1; 9 bases agree with TRBD2. The V and J ends lost 4 bases and 4 bases, in that order; junction bases with no gene match: 6. The CDR3 has 15 residues. Germline V gives CDR1 SGHRS, CDR2 YFSETQ. The CDR3 DNA reads TGCGCCAGCAGCACGGGACTAGCCCTGTACAATGAGCAGTTCTTC. Protein product: CASSTGLALYNEQFF.

The count of this clone is one. This chain links TRBV6-6 with TRBJ2-7; 7 bases align to TRBD2. After removal of 2 bases from V and 2 bases from J, the junction contained 3 bases not matched to a gene. Germline V CDR1 and CDR2: MNHNY, SVGAGI (reference sequence). CDR3 size: 14 residues. The CDR3 loop reads CASSYLGLAYEQYF. The CDR3 bases are TGTGCCAGCAGTTACCTTGGACTAGCCTACGAGCAGTACTTC.

This clone has more than one count but fewer than ten. The rearrangement uses TRBV6-6 and TRBJ2-7; maybe TRBD2 (5 bases). V lost 5 bases and J 2 bases, leaving 16 bases between the germline ends. The CDR3 sequence is 15 residues long. CDR1 is MNHNY and CDR2 is SVGAGI in the germline V gene (reference sequence). The CDR3 nucleotides read TGTGCCAGCAGTCTGAGCACGGGATCGACCTACGAGCAGTACTTC. The encoded protein is CASSLSTGSTYEQYF.

A single count supports this clone. The J gene is TRBJ2-7, the V gene TRBV9; 11 nucleotides match TRBD1. Looked up from germline, CDR1 is SGDLS and CDR2 is YYNGEE. V lost 2 bases to trimming and J lost 2 bases; unmatched junction nucleotides: 0. The CDR3 runs to 14 residues. CDR3 sequence: CASSVGQGAYEQYF. DNA for the CDR3: TGTGCCAGCAGCGTGGGACAGGGGGCCTACGAGCAGTACTTC.

The rearrangement joins TRBV5-1 to TRBJ2-3; 10 nucleotides line up with TRBD2. V gave up 4 bases and J gave up 0 bases; unmatched junction bases: 8. Looked up from germline, CDR1 is SGHRS and CDR2 is YFSETQ. The length of the CDR3 is 17 residues. DNA of the CDR3: TGCGCCAGCAGCCAAGGAGGACTAGCGGTTAGCACAGATACGCAGTATTTT. It is translated as CASSQGGLAVSTDTQYF.

V gene TRBV7-9 combines with J gene TRBJ1-5; D unresolved. This CDR3 is built from 14 residues. Germline V CDR1 and CDR2: SEHNR, FQNEAQ (reference sequence). Deletions cut 1 base from V and 6 bases from J, with 10 bases between. CDR3 coding DNA: TGTGCCAGCAGCTTAGGAGGGTACGGTCAGCCCCAGCATTTT. Amino acids: CASSLGGYGQPQHF.